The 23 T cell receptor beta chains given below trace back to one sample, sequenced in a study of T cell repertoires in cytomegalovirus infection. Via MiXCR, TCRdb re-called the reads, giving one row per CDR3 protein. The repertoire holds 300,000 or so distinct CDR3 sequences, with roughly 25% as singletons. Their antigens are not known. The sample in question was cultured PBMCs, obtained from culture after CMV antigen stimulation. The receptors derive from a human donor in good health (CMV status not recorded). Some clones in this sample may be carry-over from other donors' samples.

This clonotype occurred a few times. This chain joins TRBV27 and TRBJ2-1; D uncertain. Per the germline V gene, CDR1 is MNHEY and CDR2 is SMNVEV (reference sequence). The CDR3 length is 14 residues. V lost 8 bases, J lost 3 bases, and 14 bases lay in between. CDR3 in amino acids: CASGRLWGYNEQFF. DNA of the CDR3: TGTGCCAGCGGTAGGCTTTGGGGCTACAATGAGCAGTTCTTC.

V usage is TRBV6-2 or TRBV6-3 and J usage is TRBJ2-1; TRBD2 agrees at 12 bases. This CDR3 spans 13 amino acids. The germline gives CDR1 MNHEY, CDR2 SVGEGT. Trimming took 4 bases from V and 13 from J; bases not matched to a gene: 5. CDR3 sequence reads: CASSWASGRDQFF. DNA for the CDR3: TGTGCCAGCAGTTGGGCTAGCGGGAGGGATCAGTTCTTC.

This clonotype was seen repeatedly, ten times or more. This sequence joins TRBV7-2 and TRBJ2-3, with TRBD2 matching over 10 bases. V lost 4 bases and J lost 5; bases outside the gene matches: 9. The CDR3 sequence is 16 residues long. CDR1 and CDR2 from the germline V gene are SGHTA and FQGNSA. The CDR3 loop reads CASSSGPSGRRDTQYF. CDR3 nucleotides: TGTGCCAGCAGCTCAGGACCTAGCGGGAGACGAGATACGCAGTATTTT.

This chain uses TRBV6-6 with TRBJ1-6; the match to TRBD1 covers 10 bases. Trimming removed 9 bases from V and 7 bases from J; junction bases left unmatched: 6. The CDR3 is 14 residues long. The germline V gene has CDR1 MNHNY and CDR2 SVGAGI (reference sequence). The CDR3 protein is CASYRDRGNSPLHF. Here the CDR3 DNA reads TGTGCCAGTTACCGGGACAGGGGAAATTCACCCCTCCACTTT.

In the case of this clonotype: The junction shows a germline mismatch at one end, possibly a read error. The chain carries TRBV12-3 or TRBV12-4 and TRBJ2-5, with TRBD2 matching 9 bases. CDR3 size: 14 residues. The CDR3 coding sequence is TGTGCCAGCAGGTTAGCGGGAGATCGGGAGACCCAGTACTTC. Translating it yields CASRLAGDRETQYF.

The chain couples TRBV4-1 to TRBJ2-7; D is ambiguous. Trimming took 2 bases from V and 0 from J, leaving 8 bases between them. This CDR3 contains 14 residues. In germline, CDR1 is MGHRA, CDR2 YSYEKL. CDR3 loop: CASSQQTSSYEQYF. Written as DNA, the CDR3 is TGCGCCAGCAGCCAACAGACCAGCTCCTACGAGCAGTACTTC.

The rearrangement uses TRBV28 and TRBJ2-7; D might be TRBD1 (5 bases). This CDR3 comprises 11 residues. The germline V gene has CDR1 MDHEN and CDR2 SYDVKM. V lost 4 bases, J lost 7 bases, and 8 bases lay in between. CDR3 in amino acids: CASSSYREQYV. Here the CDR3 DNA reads TGTGCCAGCAGTTCCTACAGGGAGCAGTACGTC.

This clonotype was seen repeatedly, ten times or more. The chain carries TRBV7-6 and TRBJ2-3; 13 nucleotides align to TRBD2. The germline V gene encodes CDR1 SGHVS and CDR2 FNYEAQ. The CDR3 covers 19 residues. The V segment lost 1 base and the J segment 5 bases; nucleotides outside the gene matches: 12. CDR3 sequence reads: CASSLGLAGGRYPGDTQYF. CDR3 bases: TGTGCCAGCAGCTTAGGACTAGCGGGAGGACGATACCCCGGAGATACGCAGTATTTT.

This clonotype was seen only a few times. CDR3 sequence reads: CSVASLAGGGEQFF. The CDR3 DNA is TGCAGCGTTGCCTCACTAGCGGGAGGGGGTGAGCAGTTCTTC. This chain uses TRBV29-1 with TRBJ2-1, with 13 bases lining up with TRBD2. The CDR3 extends over 14 amino acids. V lost 4 bases and J lost 9; bases outside the gene matches: 6. Germline assignment: CDR1 SQVTM and CDR2 ANQGSEA.

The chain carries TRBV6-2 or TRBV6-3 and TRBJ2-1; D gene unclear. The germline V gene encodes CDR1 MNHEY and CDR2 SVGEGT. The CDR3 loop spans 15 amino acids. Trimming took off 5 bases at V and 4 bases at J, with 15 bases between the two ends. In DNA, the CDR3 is TGTGCCAGCAGTCTGGCCCTGGGTCAATACAATGAGCAGTTCTTC. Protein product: CASSLALGQYNEQFF.

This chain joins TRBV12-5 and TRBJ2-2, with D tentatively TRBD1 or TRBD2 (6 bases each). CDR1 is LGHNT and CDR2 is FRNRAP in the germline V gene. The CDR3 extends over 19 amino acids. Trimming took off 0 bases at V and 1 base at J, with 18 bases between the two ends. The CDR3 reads CASGLVIGGRPQNTGELFF. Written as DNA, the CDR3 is TGTGCTAGTGGTTTGGTAATCGGGGGCAGACCCCAGAACACCGGGGAGCTGTTTTTT.

CDR3 sequence (DNA): TGTGCCAGCAGAACTTCAGGAGGCGAAGCTTTCTTT. Translating it yields CASRTSGGEAFF. This chain connects TRBV28 to TRBJ1-1; D not resolved. Germline V CDR1 and CDR2: MDHEN, SYDVKM. The V end lost 6 bases, the J end lost 8 bases, and 13 bases lay between the germline ends. The CDR3 spans 12 residues.

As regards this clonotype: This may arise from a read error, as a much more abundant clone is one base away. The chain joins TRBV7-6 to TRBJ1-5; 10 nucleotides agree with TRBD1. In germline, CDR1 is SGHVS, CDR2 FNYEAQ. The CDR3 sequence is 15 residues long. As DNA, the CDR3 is TGTGGCAGCAGCCCCGGACAGGGGGGCAGTCAGCCCCAGCATTTT. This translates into CGSSPGQGGSQPQHF. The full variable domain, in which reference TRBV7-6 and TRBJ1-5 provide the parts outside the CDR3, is GAGVSQSPRYKVTKRGQDVALRCDPISGHVSLYWYRQALGQGPEFLTYFNYEAQQDKSGLPNDRFSAERPEGSISTLTIQRTEQRDSAMYRCGSSPGQGGSQPQHFGDGTRLSIL.

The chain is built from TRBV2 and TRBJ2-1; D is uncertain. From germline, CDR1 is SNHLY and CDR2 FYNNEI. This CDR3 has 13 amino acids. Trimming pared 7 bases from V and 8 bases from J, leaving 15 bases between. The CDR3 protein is CASKLPPRDEQFF. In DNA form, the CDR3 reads TGTGCCAGCAAGTTGCCGCCTCGCGATGAGCAGTTCTTC.

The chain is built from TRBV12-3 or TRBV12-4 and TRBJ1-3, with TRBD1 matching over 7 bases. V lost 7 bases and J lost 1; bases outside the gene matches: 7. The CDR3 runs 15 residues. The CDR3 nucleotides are TGTGCCAGCACCCCTTGGGGACAGTCTGGAAACACCATATATTTT. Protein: CASTPWGQSGNTIYF.

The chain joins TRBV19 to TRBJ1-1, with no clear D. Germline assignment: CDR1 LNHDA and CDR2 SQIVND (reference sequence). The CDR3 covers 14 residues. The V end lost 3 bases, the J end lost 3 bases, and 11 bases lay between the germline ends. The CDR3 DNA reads TGTGCCAGTAGTATTGGGGTTGGGGACACTGAAGCTTTCTTT. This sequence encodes CASSIGVGDTEAFF.

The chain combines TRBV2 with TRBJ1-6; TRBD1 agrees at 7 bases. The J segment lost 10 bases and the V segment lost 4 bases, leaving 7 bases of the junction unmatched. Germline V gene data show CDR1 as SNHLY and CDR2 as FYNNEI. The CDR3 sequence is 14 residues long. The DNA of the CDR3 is TGTGCCAGCAGTGCGGAGACAGGGATCTCACCCCTCCACTTT. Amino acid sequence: CASSAETGISPLHF. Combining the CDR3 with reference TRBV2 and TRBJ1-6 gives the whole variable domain EPEVTQTPSHQVTQMGQEVILRCVPISNHLYFYWYRQILGQKVEFLVSFYNNEISEKSEIFDDQFSVERPDGSNFTLKIRSTKLEDSAMYFCASSAETGISPLHFGNGTRLTVT.

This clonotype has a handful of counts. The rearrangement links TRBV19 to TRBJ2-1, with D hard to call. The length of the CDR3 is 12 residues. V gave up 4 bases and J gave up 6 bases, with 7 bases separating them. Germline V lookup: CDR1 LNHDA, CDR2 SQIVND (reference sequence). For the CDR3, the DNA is TGTGCCAGTAGTAACGGAGTCAATGAGCAGTTCTTC. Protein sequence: CASSNGVNEQFF.

DNA for the CDR3: TGTGCCAGTAGGAAAGGGGGACTAGCGGGAGATGTCTCAGTTAGCAAAAACATTCAGTACTTC. Amino acid sequence: CASRKGGLAGDVSVSKNIQYF. The chain combines TRBV19 with TRBJ2-4; 14 bases are a match to TRBD2. V lost 6 bases and J lost 3; bases outside the gene matches: 19. Germline V gene lookup returns CDR1 LNHDA and CDR2 SQIVND (reference sequence). CDR3 length: 21 amino acids. The full variable domain, in which reference TRBV19 and TRBJ2-4 provide the parts outside the CDR3, is DGGITQSPKYLFRKEGQNVTLSCEQNLNHDAMYWYRQDPGQGLRLIYYSQIVNDFQKGDIAEGYSVSREKKESFPLTVTSAQKNPTAFYLCASRKGGLAGDVSVSKNIQYFGAGTRLSVL.

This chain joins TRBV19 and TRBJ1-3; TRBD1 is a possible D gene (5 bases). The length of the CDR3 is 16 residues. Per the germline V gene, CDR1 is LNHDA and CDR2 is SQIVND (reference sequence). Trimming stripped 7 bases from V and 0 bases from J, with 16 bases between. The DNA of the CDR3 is TGTGCCAGTACCCCCCCCTGGGGCAGCTCTGGAAACACCATATATTTT. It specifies CASTPPWGSSGNTIYF. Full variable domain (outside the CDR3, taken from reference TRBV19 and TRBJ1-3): DGGITQSPKYLFRKEGQNVTLSCEQNLNHDAMYWYRQDPGQGLRLIYYSQIVNDFQKGDIAEGYSVSREKKESFPLTVTSAQKNPTAFYLCASTPPWGSSGNTIYFGEGSWLTVV.

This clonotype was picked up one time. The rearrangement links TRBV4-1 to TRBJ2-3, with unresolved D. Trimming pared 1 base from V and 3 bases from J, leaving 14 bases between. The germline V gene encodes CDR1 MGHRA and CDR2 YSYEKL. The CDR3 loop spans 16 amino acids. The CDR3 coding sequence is TGCGCCAGCAGCCAAGTCGGTAGGGTTGAAACAGATACGCAGTATTTT. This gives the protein CASSQVGRVETDTQYF.

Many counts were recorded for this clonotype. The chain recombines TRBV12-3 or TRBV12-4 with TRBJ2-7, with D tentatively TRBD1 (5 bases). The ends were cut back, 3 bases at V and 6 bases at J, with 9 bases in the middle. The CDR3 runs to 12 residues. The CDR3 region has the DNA TGTGCCAGCAGTTTCCTAAGGGGCGAGCAGTACTTC. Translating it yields CASSFLRGEQYF.

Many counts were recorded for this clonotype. The CDR3: CASSSPPGEAFF. CDR3 DNA: TGTGCCAGCAGCTCTCCCCCAGGGGAAGCTTTCTTT. J is TRBJ1-1 and V is TRBV7-2; D might be TRBD1 (5 bases). The CDR3 sequence is 12 residues long. The germline V and J ends were trimmed by 4 bases and 8 bases, with 11 bases remaining between them. Germline values: CDR1 SGHTA, CDR2 FQGNSA.